The clone carrying this T cell receptor (beta chain) appeared a few times. Its antigen remains unidentified. The read comes to an end 3 residues before the CDR3 does, leaving the germline J gene to fill in the end. Donors gave roughly 5 to 9 ml heparinized peripheral whole blood. CDR3 length: 15 amino acids. Losses at the gene ends were 5 bases for V and 6 bases for J; bases not matched to a gene: 5. CDR1 is SEHNR and CDR2 is FQNEAQ in the germline V gene (reference sequence). The data are from a study of T cell clonality in common variable immunodeficiency. Study-level results: CVID subjects shared fewer TCRbeta clones than healthy controls did. Common variable immunodeficiency TCR beta sequences reportedly had fewer deletions and N-nucleotide insertions.

CVID and control samples used equivalent genomic DNA input. Repertoires were generated with immunoSEQ multiplex PCR, while TCRdb's copy carries only in-frame clones and drops some. This sample comprises 44,000 or so clones, none seen once only. V and J are TRBV7-9 and TRBJ1-5, with 12 bases identical to TRBD1. The receptor was derived from a person aged 18 to 69 in good health. The sample was peripheral blood mononuclear cells. The CDR3 spells CASSRVGQGAQPQHF. The DNA read from the CDR3 is TGTGCCAGCAGCCGGGTGGGACAGGGGGCTCAGCCC.